This is a list of T cell receptor beta chains from one sample in a study of identical twins. TCRdb ran MiXCR on the 5' RACE reads and lists one entry per CDR3 protein. The sample comprises a few hundred thousand distinct CDR3 sequences, 13% to 15% of which are singletons, and 0.44% rests with the top ten. These records were also assigned to another study, of yellow fever vaccine responses in identical twins.

Sequenced: CD4+ T cells sorted from blood. These receptors all come from a woman between 18 and 29 years old in good health. Each CDR3 is given with its conserved first and last residue. Each record gives: D gene, V gene, clone size, J gene, CDR3 DNA, CDR3 protein. The D gene is left open where the match is weak. Size values are once, few and many counts, or a class for expanded clones, and some rows have none.

d_gene: .; v_gene: TRBV7-9; abundance: .; j_gene: TRBJ1-4; CDR3nt: TGTGCCAGCAGCGACCGGGCCACTAATGAAAAACTGTTTTTT; CDR3aa: CASSDRATNEKLFF
d_gene: TRBD2; v_gene: TRBV24-1; abundance: many; j_gene: TRBJ2-1; CDR3nt: TGTGCCATCCAGCGGGAGAGCTCCTACAATGAGCAGTTCTTC; CDR3aa: CAIQRESSYNEQFF
d_gene: .; v_gene: TRBV12-5; abundance: .; j_gene: TRBJ2-6; CDR3nt: TGTGCTAGTGGTTTGGTAGGAGGCGGGGCCAACGTCCTGACTTTC; CDR3aa: CASGLVGGGANVLTF
d_gene: TRBD1; v_gene: TRBV5-6; abundance: few; j_gene: TRBJ2-5; CDR3nt: TGTGCCAGCACCAAGACAGGGACCGAGACCCAGTACTTC; CDR3aa: CASTKTGTETQYF
d_gene: .; v_gene: TRBV12-5; abundance: .; j_gene: TRBJ2-2; CDR3nt: TGTGCTAGTGGTTTGGTACCGTTAGGCTACCACAACACCGGGGAGCTGTTTTTT; CDR3aa: CASGLVPLGYHNTGELFF
d_gene: .; v_gene: TRBV6-5; abundance: .; j_gene: TRBJ2-1; CDR3nt: TGTGCCAGCAGCCGAGAACCCTCCGAGCAGTTCTTC; CDR3aa: CASSREPSEQFF
d_gene: .; v_gene: TRBV5-1; abundance: .; j_gene: TRBJ1-1; CDR3nt: TGCGCCAGCAGCTTGGTCGGGAAGAACACTGAAGCTTTCTTT; CDR3aa: CASSLVGKNTEAFF
d_gene: .; v_gene: TRBV7-9; abundance: .; j_gene: TRBJ2-4; CDR3nt: TGTGCCAGCAGCTTACGGGCAGGGATGGAGAACATTCAGTACTTC; CDR3aa: CASSLRAGMENIQYF
d_gene: .; v_gene: TRBV12-3/TRBV12-4; abundance: .; j_gene: TRBJ2-4; CDR3nt: TGTGCCAGCAGGGGGCCGGGCCCCGTTCAGTACTTC; CDR3aa: CASRGPGPVQYF
d_gene: TRBD2; v_gene: TRBV7-9; abundance: few; j_gene: TRBJ2-3; CDR3nt: TGTGCCAGCAGCTCCTTACTAGCGGGGAGCACAGATACGCAGTATTTT; CDR3aa: CASSSLLAGSTDTQYF
d_gene: TRBD2; v_gene: TRBV24-1; abundance: few; j_gene: TRBJ2-4; CDR3nt: TGTGCCACCGCAGGTGGGACTACGAAAAACATTCAGTACTTC; CDR3aa: CATAGGTTKNIQYF
d_gene: .; v_gene: TRBV2; abundance: few; j_gene: TRBJ2-5; CDR3nt: TGTGCCAGCAGGCGCCGAGAACTAGATTCGGCCCAGTACTTC; CDR3aa: CASRRRELDSAQYF
d_gene: .; v_gene: TRBV29-1; abundance: .; j_gene: TRBJ1-2; CDR3nt: TGCAGCGTTTGGCAGGGGAAAATCTATGGCTACACCTTC; CDR3aa: CSVWQGKIYGYTF
d_gene: .; v_gene: TRBV29-1; abundance: .; j_gene: TRBJ1-3; CDR3nt: TGCAGCGTTGGTCTGAGCACCTCTGGAAACACCATATATTTT; CDR3aa: CSVGLSTSGNTIYF
d_gene: .; v_gene: TRBV6-6; abundance: few; j_gene: TRBJ1-1; CDR3nt: TGTGCCAGCACCCGGGGGTCGAACACTGAAGCTTTCTTT; CDR3aa: CASTRGSNTEAFF
d_gene: .; v_gene: TRBV5-1; abundance: few; j_gene: TRBJ2-4; CDR3nt: TGCGCCAGCAGCGGGGGGGCGCCCGACAATCAGTACTTC; CDR3aa: CASSGGAPDNQYF
d_gene: .; v_gene: TRBV19; abundance: .; j_gene: TRBJ2-3; CDR3nt: TGTGCCAGTAGTCACCCCTCACGCACAGATACGCAGTATTTT; CDR3aa: CASSHPSRTDTQYF
d_gene: .; v_gene: TRBV20-1; abundance: few; j_gene: TRBJ2-2; CDR3nt: TGCAGTGCTAGAGATGGGAGCGTTGGGGAGCTGTTTTTT; CDR3aa: CSARDGSVGELFF
d_gene: .; v_gene: TRBV4-2; abundance: .; j_gene: TRBJ2-1; CDR3nt: TGTGCCAGCAGCCAAAATGGGCAAGGCCAGGGGATTCCTCAGTTCTTC; CDR3aa: CASSQNGQGQGIPQFF
d_gene: .; v_gene: TRBV5-1; abundance: few; j_gene: TRBJ1-4; CDR3nt: TGCGCCAGCAGCTTCAGTACGGGAACTAATGAAAAACTGTTTTTT; CDR3aa: CASSFSTGTNEKLFF
d_gene: .; v_gene: TRBV29-1; abundance: many; j_gene: TRBJ2-1; CDR3nt: TGCAGCGTTGCAGAGGACGGTGACAATGAGCAGTTCTTC; CDR3aa: CSVAEDGDNEQFF
d_gene: .; v_gene: TRBV20-1; abundance: few; j_gene: TRBJ1-1; CDR3nt: TGCAGAGTCTTTCAAGGGGCTGAAGCTTTCTTT; CDR3aa: CRVFQGAEAFF
d_gene: .; v_gene: TRBV24-1; abundance: .; j_gene: TRBJ2-1; CDR3nt: TGTGCCACCAGTGATTTTGGACCCCCTGGACAGAGTTCCTTCAATGAGCAGTTCTTC; CDR3aa: CATSDFGPPGQSSFNEQFF
d_gene: .; v_gene: TRBV2; abundance: many; j_gene: TRBJ2-5; CDR3nt: TGTGCCAGCAGTGGACAGTTAAAGACCCAGTACTTC; CDR3aa: CASSGQLKTQYF
d_gene: .; v_gene: TRBV12-3/TRBV12-4; abundance: few; j_gene: TRBJ2-2; CDR3nt: TGTGCCAGCAGCCCTGCCGGGACATTGTCCGGGGAGCTGTTTTTT; CDR3aa: CASSPAGTLSGELFF
d_gene: TRBD1; v_gene: TRBV5-1; abundance: many; j_gene: TRBJ2-3; CDR3nt: TGCGCCAGCAGCAAAGGACAGGGCAGCGATACGCAGTATTTT; CDR3aa: CASSKGQGSDTQYF
d_gene: .; v_gene: TRBV24-1; abundance: .; j_gene: TRBJ2-5; CDR3nt: TGTGCCACCAGTGATTTGGGGGGAAACCAAGAGACCCAGTACTTC; CDR3aa: CATSDLGGNQETQYF
d_gene: TRBD2; v_gene: TRBV20-1; abundance: .; j_gene: TRBJ2-3; CDR3nt: TGCAGTGCCGCCGGGACTAGGGGCACAGATACGCAGTATTTT; CDR3aa: CSAAGTRGTDTQYF
d_gene: TRBD2; v_gene: TRBV27; abundance: few; j_gene: TRBJ2-1; CDR3nt: TGTGCCAGCAAGAGCGGGGAGCCCTTTTTTGAGCAGTTCTTC; CDR3aa: CASKSGEPFFEQFF
d_gene: .; v_gene: TRBV11-2; abundance: few; j_gene: TRBJ2-3; CDR3nt: TGTGCCAGCAGCCTAGAACCCGGGACTCAGAGAATCACAGATACGCAGTATTTT; CDR3aa: CASSLEPGTQRITDTQYF
d_gene: .; v_gene: TRBV29-1; abundance: .; j_gene: TRBJ1-4; CDR3nt: TGCAGCGTTGATTTCCTGTCAACTAATGAAAAACTGTTTTTT; CDR3aa: CSVDFLSTNEKLFF
d_gene: .; v_gene: TRBV5-1; abundance: many; j_gene: TRBJ1-1; CDR3nt: TGCGCCAGCAGCTGGGGAGGGATGAACACTGAAGCTTTCTTT; CDR3aa: CASSWGGMNTEAFF
d_gene: TRBD1; v_gene: TRBV29-1; abundance: many; j_gene: TRBJ2-3; CDR3nt: TGCAGCGTTGAAGTTGGACAGGACAGCACAGATACGCAGTATTTT; CDR3aa: CSVEVGQDSTDTQYF
d_gene: TRBD1; v_gene: TRBV5-5; abundance: .; j_gene: TRBJ2-1; CDR3nt: TGTGCCAGCAGCGGACAGGGGGCGAATGAGCAGTTCTTC; CDR3aa: CASSGQGANEQFF
d_gene: TRBD1; v_gene: TRBV27; abundance: few; j_gene: TRBJ1-2; CDR3nt: TGTGCCAGCAGTCCCAGGACAGGACGGAGAGACTATGGCTACACCTTC; CDR3aa: CASSPRTGRRDYGYTF
d_gene: TRBD2; v_gene: TRBV15; abundance: few; j_gene: TRBJ2-7; CDR3nt: TGTGCCACCAGCTTCGGACTAGCCTCCTACGAGCAGTACTTC; CDR3aa: CATSFGLASYEQYF
d_gene: .; v_gene: TRBV20-1; abundance: many; j_gene: TRBJ1-6; CDR3nt: TGCAGTGCGACCGGGTCTGATAATTCACCCCTCCACTTT; CDR3aa: CSATGSDNSPLHF
d_gene: TRBD1; v_gene: TRBV7-8; abundance: few; j_gene: TRBJ2-4; CDR3nt: TGTGCCAGCAGCTTAGGGACAGGGAAAGGCAAAAACATTCAGTACTTC; CDR3aa: CASSLGTGKGKNIQYF
d_gene: TRBD1; v_gene: TRBV7-2; abundance: .; j_gene: TRBJ2-5; CDR3nt: TGTGCCAGCAGCGGCGGAGGGACAGGGCAAGAGACCCAGTACTTC; CDR3aa: CASSGGGTGQETQYF
d_gene: .; v_gene: TRBV5-6; abundance: .; j_gene: TRBJ2-1; CDR3nt: TGTGCCAGCAGCTTGGAGGCCAGGGCGGTATACAATGAGCAGTTCTTC; CDR3aa: CASSLEARAVYNEQFF
d_gene: .; v_gene: TRBV4-1; abundance: many; j_gene: TRBJ1-6; CDR3nt: TGCGCCAGCAGCCAAGAAGGAGGGTCCCCCCTCCACTTT; CDR3aa: CASSQEGGSPLHF
d_gene: .; v_gene: TRBV7-9; abundance: .; j_gene: TRBJ2-4; CDR3nt: TGTGCCAGCAGCCGAGGGGGAGGTCTCATTCACATTCAGTACTTC; CDR3aa: CASSRGGGLIHIQYF
d_gene: .; v_gene: TRBV10-3; abundance: few; j_gene: TRBJ2-2; CDR3nt: TGTGCCATCAGAGATCAGGGGAACACCGGGGAGCTGTTTTTT; CDR3aa: CAIRDQGNTGELFF